This T cell receptor (beta chain) is drawn from a study of T cells in Graves' hyperthyroidism and ophthalmopathy. Study-wide results and caveats: A median about 6 months before onset, the model predicted ophthalmopathy.

For this clonotype: Its antigen remains unknown.

Amplification yielded TCR beta CDR3 regions, with RNA transcripts as the source. First-round RT-PCR with HTBI primers amplified the TCR CDR3 region. TCRdb called the multiplex PCR reads again in MiXCR, with one record for every CDR3 protein. Altogether 250,000 to 300,000 distinct CDR3 sequences are present, more than 14% being singletons, with the ten largest covering about an eighth. The study enrolled patients aged 18 to 65 with newly diagnosed hyperthyroidism of under 2 months' duration. The study left out patients who had uncontrolled infection, other autoimmune disease, pregnancy or lactation. The sample, blood from the first hyperthyroidism diagnosis, precedes any ophthalmopathy symptoms. This CDR3 has 18 amino acids. V dropped 4 bases and J dropped 4; count of bases not matched to a gene: 12. The germline CDR1 and CDR2 sequences are MGHRA and YSYEKL.

The source material was blood. This sequence was found in a woman aged 40 to 55 with Graves' hyperthyroidism that later progressed to Graves' ophthalmopathy. The chain links TRBV4-1 to TRBJ2-2; TRBD1 matches 10 bases. The CDR3 coding sequence is TGCGCCAGCAGCCCCGGACAGGGGGGCCGAGGGAGCACCGGGGAGCTGTTTTTT. Amino acids: CASSPGQGGRGSTGELFF.